Ten or more counts support the clone carrying this T cell receptor (beta chain). The antigen is unknown. Each CDR3 protein is one row after TCRdb ran MiXCR on the RT-PCR reads. Found here are 540,000 or so distinct CDR3 sequences, 13% of them singletons; the top ten hold 13%. This record belongs to a study of response to subunit inactivated influenza vaccine. General study findings and limits: Few new T cells, the authors suggested, are recruited by each seasonal influenza vaccination.

This CDR3 comprises 13 residues. V was trimmed by 3 bases and J by 0 bases, leaving 6 bases between them. Germline lookup yields CDR1 DFQATT and CDR2 SNEGSKA (reference sequence). The chain uses TRBV20-1 and TRBJ2-1; D is uncertain. This sample comprised PBMCs from blood, obtained more than 35 days after vaccination. The sequence was obtained from a man between 50 and 59 years old who received an inactivated influenza vaccine. In nucleotides, the CDR3 is TGCAGTGCTAGGGCCTCCTCCTACAATGAGCAGTTCTTC. Translating it yields CSARASSYNEQFF.